This is a list of T cell receptor beta chains from one sample in a study of response to subunit inactivated influenza vaccine. From the RT-PCR reads, TCRdb called clonotypes with MiXCR, one entry per CDR3 protein. The sample consists of hundreds of thousands of distinct CDR3 sequences, 15% to 18% of them appearing once. The sequenced sample was PBMCs from blood, obtained 12 days after vaccination. The receptors were gathered from a man aged 50-60 years who received an inactivated influenza vaccine. The CDR3 runs from the conserved cysteine through the conserved F or W. D genes are given only for firm matches. Clone size appears in some rows only: once, few, many, or a class for an expanded clone.

d_call: -; j_call: TRBJ2-1; v_call: TRBV29-1; clone_size: few; cdr3_nt: TGCAGCGTGGGACGGGGAGGGGGCACGAATGAGCAGTTCTTC; cdr3_aa: CSVGRGGGTNEQFF
d_call: TRBD2; j_call: TRBJ2-7; v_call: TRBV4-3; clone_size: few; cdr3_nt: TGCGCCAGCAGCCAAGACGGACTAGCGGGAGCCGGGGAGCAGTACTTC; cdr3_aa: CASSQDGLAGAGEQYF
d_call: -; j_call: TRBJ1-1; v_call: TRBV29-1; clone_size: few; cdr3_nt: TGCAGCGTAATCAGGGGTCAGATGAACACTGAAGCTTTCTTT; cdr3_aa: CSVIRGQMNTEAFF
d_call: -; j_call: TRBJ2-5; v_call: TRBV25-1; clone_size: many; cdr3_nt: TGTGCCAGCAGAGAACCCGGCAAGGAGACCCAGTACTTC; cdr3_aa: CASREPGKETQYF
d_call: TRBD1; j_call: TRBJ2-7; v_call: TRBV27; clone_size: -; cdr3_nt: TGTGCCAGCAGGGGCTCCGGGACAGGGGGTGGGGAGCAGTACTTC; cdr3_aa: CASRGSGTGGGEQYF
d_call: -; j_call: TRBJ1-5; v_call: TRBV2; clone_size: many; cdr3_nt: TGTGCCAGCACCTTATACGGTCTCAGGGGCAATCAGCCCCAGCATTTT; cdr3_aa: CASTLYGLRGNQPQHF
d_call: TRBD1; j_call: TRBJ1-2; v_call: TRBV5-1; clone_size: few; cdr3_nt: TGCGCCAGCAGCCTCATTGGACAGGGGACGGATGGCTACACCTTC; cdr3_aa: CASSLIGQGTDGYTF
d_call: TRBD2; j_call: TRBJ2-1; v_call: TRBV5-1; clone_size: -; cdr3_nt: TGCGCCAGCAGCCCGATTGCGGGAGCAGGATACAATGAGCAGTTCTTC; cdr3_aa: CASSPIAGAGYNEQFF
d_call: -; j_call: TRBJ1-5; v_call: TRBV5-1; clone_size: -; cdr3_nt: TGCGCCAGCAGCGCCGGGGACCCTAATCAGCCCCAGCATTTT; cdr3_aa: CASSAGDPNQPQHF
d_call: -; j_call: TRBJ2-7; v_call: TRBV6-1; clone_size: -; cdr3_nt: TGTGCCAGCAGTCCGTACGGGACCGTTTCCTACGAGCAGTACTTC; cdr3_aa: CASSPYGTVSYEQYF
d_call: TRBD1; j_call: TRBJ2-5; v_call: TRBV24-1; clone_size: -; cdr3_nt: TGTGCCACCAGACAAACAGGGGAAGAGACCCAGTACTTC; cdr3_aa: CATRQTGEETQYF
d_call: -; j_call: TRBJ2-1; v_call: TRBV12-3/TRBV12-4; clone_size: few; cdr3_nt: TGTGCCAGCAGTTTCCTTAGGATGGACAATGAGCAGTTCTTC; cdr3_aa: CASSFLRMDNEQFF
d_call: -; j_call: TRBJ2-5; v_call: TRBV6-5; clone_size: -; cdr3_nt: TGTGCCAGCAGTTACTCTGGGGTGGGGATTTCGACCCAGTACTTC; cdr3_aa: CASSYSGVGISTQYF
d_call: -; j_call: TRBJ1-1; v_call: TRBV25-1; clone_size: few; cdr3_nt: TGTGCCAGCAGTCGGGCAGGGCCAGAAGCTTTCTTT; cdr3_aa: CASSRAGPEAFF
d_call: TRBD1; j_call: TRBJ1-2; v_call: TRBV20-1; clone_size: few; cdr3_nt: TGCAGTGCAAGCCCCGGGACAGGGGGCCACTATGGCTACACCTTC; cdr3_aa: CSASPGTGGHYGYTF
d_call: -; j_call: TRBJ1-5; v_call: TRBV12-3/TRBV12-4; clone_size: few; cdr3_nt: TGTGCCAGCAGTAGATACAGGGACCAGCCCCAGCATTTT; cdr3_aa: CASSRYRDQPQHF
d_call: -; j_call: TRBJ1-1; v_call: TRBV29-1; clone_size: few; cdr3_nt: TGCAGCGTTGTTGTGGCCACTGAAGCTTTCTTT; cdr3_aa: CSVVVATEAFF
d_call: -; j_call: TRBJ2-3; v_call: TRBV6-2/TRBV6-3; clone_size: few; cdr3_nt: TGTGCCAGCACCCCCTTGGCCTCCACAGATACGCAGTATTTT; cdr3_aa: CASTPLASTDTQYF
d_call: TRBD1; j_call: TRBJ1-2; v_call: TRBV10-3; clone_size: -; cdr3_nt: TGTGCCATCAGTGATAAGGGACAGTCCTATGGCTACACCTTC; cdr3_aa: CAISDKGQSYGYTF
d_call: -; j_call: TRBJ1-2; v_call: TRBV6-1; clone_size: few; cdr3_nt: TGTGCCAGCAGTGAAGTTAACTATGGCTACACCTTC; cdr3_aa: CASSEVNYGYTF
d_call: -; j_call: TRBJ2-1; v_call: TRBV2; clone_size: few; cdr3_nt: TGTGCCAGCAGTGTTAACTCCTACAATGAGCAGTTCTTC; cdr3_aa: CASSVNSYNEQFF
d_call: -; j_call: TRBJ2-2; v_call: TRBV3-1; clone_size: -; cdr3_nt: TGTGCCAGCAGCCAAGATACTACACCGGGGGAGCTGTTTTTT; cdr3_aa: CASSQDTTPGELFF
d_call: -; j_call: TRBJ1-5; v_call: TRBV18; clone_size: -; cdr3_nt: TGTGCCAGCTCGCCCTCAGCAGGACGGGTCAATCAGCCCCAGCATTTT; cdr3_aa: CASSPSAGRVNQPQHF
d_call: TRBD2; j_call: TRBJ2-1; v_call: TRBV7-6; clone_size: -; cdr3_nt: TGTGCCAGCAGCTTAGCGGGGACTAGCGGCAATGAGCAGTTCTTC; cdr3_aa: CASSLAGTSGNEQFF
d_call: -; j_call: TRBJ2-7; v_call: TRBV30; clone_size: few; cdr3_nt: TGTGCCTGGAGTGTACGCGGCCGTACACAGCCCTACGAGCAGTACTTC; cdr3_aa: CAWSVRGRTQPYEQYF
d_call: TRBD1; j_call: TRBJ2-4; v_call: TRBV10-3; clone_size: -; cdr3_nt: TGTGCCATCAGTAACGGGACAGATAAAAACATTCAGTACTTC; cdr3_aa: CAISNGTDKNIQYF
d_call: -; j_call: TRBJ2-5; v_call: TRBV20-1; clone_size: few; cdr3_nt: TGCAGTGGCGGGGATTGGTACCAAGAGACCCAGTACTTC; cdr3_aa: CSGGDWYQETQYF
d_call: TRBD1; j_call: TRBJ2-3; v_call: TRBV12-3/TRBV12-4; clone_size: -; cdr3_nt: TGTGCCAGCAGTTTGAGTGGACAGGCAGGGGCAGATACGCAGTATTTT; cdr3_aa: CASSLSGQAGADTQYF
d_call: -; j_call: TRBJ1-1; v_call: TRBV20-1; clone_size: -; cdr3_nt: TGCAGTGCTAGTCAACTCGGAAGCAAGAACACTGAAGCTTTCTTT; cdr3_aa: CSASQLGSKNTEAFF
d_call: -; j_call: TRBJ2-7; v_call: TRBV6-2/TRBV6-3; clone_size: few; cdr3_nt: TGTGCCAGCAGTTTCGGGACTTTTTACGAGCAGTACTTC; cdr3_aa: CASSFGTFYEQYF
d_call: -; j_call: TRBJ2-7; v_call: TRBV20-1; clone_size: -; cdr3_nt: TGCAGTGCTAGTGAACTAGCCGCCTACGAGCAGTACTTC; cdr3_aa: CSASELAAYEQYF
d_call: TRBD1; j_call: TRBJ2-1; v_call: TRBV24-1; clone_size: -; cdr3_nt: TGTGCCACCAGTGACCCGGGACAGGGGGACAATGAGCAGTTCTTC; cdr3_aa: CATSDPGQGDNEQFF
d_call: -; j_call: TRBJ1-2; v_call: TRBV6-2/TRBV6-3; clone_size: -; cdr3_nt: TGTGCCAGCAGCTACGGGTTGTCCTATGGCTACACCTTC; cdr3_aa: CASSYGLSYGYTF
d_call: -; j_call: TRBJ1-1; v_call: TRBV29-1; clone_size: few; cdr3_nt: TGCAGCGTTGCCTCGGCAGGGGAAGCTTTCTTT; cdr3_aa: CSVASAGEAFF
d_call: -; j_call: TRBJ2-1; v_call: TRBV7-2; clone_size: -; cdr3_nt: TGTGCCAGCAGCTGGAGCTCCTACAATGAGCAGTTCTTC; cdr3_aa: CASSWSSYNEQFF
d_call: -; j_call: TRBJ2-1; v_call: TRBV20-1; clone_size: -; cdr3_nt: TGCAGTGCTAGATTAGGGCCTAGCGCCGGTGAGCAGTTCTTC; cdr3_aa: CSARLGPSAGEQFF
d_call: -; j_call: TRBJ2-1; v_call: TRBV7-9; clone_size: -; cdr3_nt: TGTGCCAGCAGCCTCAGCGGGCCATCTTACAATGAGCAGTTCTTC; cdr3_aa: CASSLSGPSYNEQFF
d_call: -; j_call: TRBJ2-5; v_call: TRBV29-1; clone_size: many; cdr3_nt: TGCAGCGTTGAAGATCGAGCAGGAATCTCGGAGACCCAGTACTTC; cdr3_aa: CSVEDRAGISETQYF
d_call: -; j_call: TRBJ1-1; v_call: TRBV5-1; clone_size: -; cdr3_nt: TGCGCCAGCAGCCTACGGGGTGCTACGAACACTGAAGCTTTCTTT; cdr3_aa: CASSLRGATNTEAFF
d_call: -; j_call: TRBJ1-1; v_call: TRBV7-9; clone_size: -; cdr3_nt: TGTGCCAGCAGCTTCGGATGGACTGAAGCTTTCTTT; cdr3_aa: CASSFGWTEAFF